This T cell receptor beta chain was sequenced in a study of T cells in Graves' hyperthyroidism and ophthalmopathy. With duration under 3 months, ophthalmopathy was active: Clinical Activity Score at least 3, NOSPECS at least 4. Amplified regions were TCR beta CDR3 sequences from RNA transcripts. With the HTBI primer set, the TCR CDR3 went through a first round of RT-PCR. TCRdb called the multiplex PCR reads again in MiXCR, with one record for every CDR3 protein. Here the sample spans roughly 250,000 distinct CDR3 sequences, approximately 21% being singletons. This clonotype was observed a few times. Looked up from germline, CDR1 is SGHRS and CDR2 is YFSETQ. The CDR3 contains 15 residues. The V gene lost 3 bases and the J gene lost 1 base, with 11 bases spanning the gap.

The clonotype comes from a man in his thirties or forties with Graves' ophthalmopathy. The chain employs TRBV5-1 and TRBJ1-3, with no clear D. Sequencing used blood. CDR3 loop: CASSSELMSGNTIYF. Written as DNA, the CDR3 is TGCGCCAGCAGCTCCGAACTTATGTCTGGAAACACCATATATTTT.